One and the same sample provided the 12 T cell receptor beta chains below, sequenced in a study of PD-L1 blockade in urothelial cancer. Method: immunoSEQ multiplex PCR; TCRdb's copy keeps in-frame clones and lacks some. In the table there are some 40,000 clones, 90% of which are singletons. The starting material was PBMCs, obtained around atezolizumab (anti-PD-L1) treatment. The receptors shown here come from a man between 65 and 85 years old with urothelial cancer.

The CDR3 coding sequence is TGCGCCAGCAGCCAAACGCCGGGACAGGCCTACGAGCAGTACTTC. Translating it yields CASSQTPGQAYEQYF. V gene TRBV4-1 combines with J gene TRBJ2-7; 8 positions agree with TRBD1. The CDR3 runs 15 residues. Trimming took 2 bases from V and 2 from J; bases not matched to a gene: 5. The germline V gene encodes CDR1 MGHRA and CDR2 YSYEKL.

The V gene is TRBV19, the J gene TRBJ2-3; D is possibly TRBD1 (7 bases). Germline V gives CDR1 LNHDA, CDR2 SQIVND (reference sequence). This CDR3 is built from 12 residues. Trimming shortened V by 6 bases and J by 5 bases, and 9 bases separated the two germline ends. Here the CDR3 reads CASRQGGDTQYF. CDR3 sequence (DNA): TGTGCCAGTAGGCAGGGGGGAGATACGCAGTATTTT. Together with reference TRBV19 and TRBJ2-3, the CDR3 gives the full variable domain: DGGITQSPKYLFRKEGQNVTLSCEQNLNHDAMYWYRQDPGQGLRLIYYSQIVNDFQKGDIAEGYSVSREKKESFPLTVTSAQKNPTAFYLCASRQGGDTQYFGPGTRLTVL.

The V gene is TRBV5-1, the J gene TRBJ2-3, with D tentatively TRBD1 (5 bases). Germline V lookup: CDR1 SGHRS, CDR2 YFSETQ. V lost 4 bases, J lost 1 base, and 13 bases lay in between. The CDR3 is made up of 15 amino acids. This chain's CDR3 is CASSNGAIRTDTQYF. CDR3 sequence (DNA): TGCGCCAGCAGCAATGGGGCGATCCGCACAGATACGCAGTATTTT.

This chain joins TRBV7-6 and TRBJ1-2, with D tentatively TRBD1 (5 bases). Germline CDR1 and CDR2: SGHVS and FNYEAQ. V lost 1 base and J lost 11, with 17 bases in between. The CDR3 extends over 14 amino acids. The CDR3 region is CASSLEERGLWYTF. CDR3 DNA sequence: TGTGCCAGCAGCTTAGAGGAAAGGGGCTTGTGGTACACCTTC.

The table lists this clone with a few counts. The chain joins TRBV28 to TRBJ2-1; tentative D call: TRBD2 (7 bases). Trimming pared 5 bases from V and 5 bases from J, leaving 10 bases between. Germline V gene lookup returns CDR1 MDHEN and CDR2 SYDVKM. This CDR3 has 13 amino acids. The CDR3 DNA reads TGTGCCAGCAGTCGAGGGGGGGACAATGAGCAGTTCTTC. It translates to CASSRGGDNEQFF.

This rearrangement joins TRBV6-5 to TRBJ2-5, with TRBD2 matching 10 bases. Germline CDR1 MNHEY, CDR2 SVGAGI. After removal of 7 bases from V and 4 bases from J, the junction contained 6 bases not matched to a gene. The CDR3 contains 14 residues. The CDR3 DNA sequence: TGTGCCAGCAAGGTAGCGGGAGGAGTAGAGACCCAGTACTTC. This codes for CASKVAGGVETQYF.

This chain links TRBV15 with TRBJ2-1, with 9 positions matching TRBD2. V lost 4 bases and J lost 4; bases outside the gene matches: 5. The CDR3 sequence is 15 residues long. CDR1 LNHNV and CDR2 YYDKDF come from the germline V gene (reference sequence). CDR3 amino acids: CATSTAGGGYNEQFF. The CDR3 coding sequence is TGTGCCACCAGCACCGCGGGAGGGGGTTACAATGAGCAGTTCTTC.

This rearrangement joins TRBV10-3 to TRBJ2-6, with TRBD1 as a possible D gene (5 bases). This CDR3 region has 17 residues. V lost 3 bases and J lost 2, with 14 bases in between. CDR1 and CDR2 from the germline V gene are ENHRY and SYGVKD. The CDR3, as DNA: TGTGCCATCAGTGAACTGGGGCAGAAGCCTGGGGCCAACGTCCTGACTTTC. It codes for CAISELGQKPGANVLTF.

The V and J genes are TRBV5-5 and TRBJ2-1, with 7 bases fitting TRBD1. CDR3 size: 13 residues. Germline CDR1 and CDR2: SGHKS and YYEKEE (reference sequence). Unmatched junction bases numbered 4, after V lost 3 bases and J lost 7 bases. CDR3 sequence (DNA): TGTGCCAGCAGCTGGGACAGTGGAAATGAGCAGTTCTTC. Protein product: CASSWDSGNEQFF.

The CDR3 loop is CASSVAGGNGELFF. In DNA, the CDR3 is TGTGCCAGCAGCGTAGCAGGGGGGAACGGGGAGCTGTTTTTT. J is TRBJ2-2 and V is TRBV9; the D gene is possibly TRBD1 (7 bases). V was shortened by 0 bases and J by 7 bases, with 10 bases between the two germline ends. The CDR3 totals 14 residues. CDR1 is SGDLS, CDR2 YYNGEE, per germline.

The chain recombines TRBV4-2 with TRBJ1-2; 8 positions match TRBD1. The CDR3 is made up of 15 amino acids. The V gene end was trimmed by 0 bases and the J gene end by 4 bases; junction bases not matched to a gene: 4. Germline V lookup: CDR1 LGHNA, CDR2 YNFKEQ. This CDR3 is CASSQEGTGVYGYTF. In DNA, the CDR3 is TGTGCCAGCAGCCAAGAAGGGACAGGAGTCTATGGCTACACCTTC.

The chain joins TRBV5-1 to TRBJ2-2, with 7 bases that match TRBD1. CDR1 is SGHRS, CDR2 YFSETQ, per germline. The CDR3 is 18 residues long. The V segment lost 4 bases and the J segment 3 bases; nucleotides outside the gene matches: 15. This CDR3 is CASSTRPPGTVDTGELFF. The CDR3, as DNA: TGCGCCAGCAGCACCCGTCCGCCCGGGACAGTAGACACCGGGGAGCTGTTTTTT.